Described below is a single T cell receptor (beta chain) sequence and its context. CDR1 is SQVTM, CDR2 ANQGSEA, per germline. V was cut by 4 bases and J by 3 bases, with 13 bases left in between. The CDR3 is made up of 13 amino acids. The entry originates in a study of technical replicates of blood from several donors. Assay used: immunoSEQ multiplex PCR; TCRdb lists only in-frame clones, some missing. The table shows approximately 92,000 clones, with about 96% occurring only once. The source material was T cells isolated from PBMCs. This receptor was obtained from a human donor in good health. The chain joins TRBV29-1 to TRBJ2-7; the D gene is possibly TRBD2 (5 bases). CDR3: CSVARDVGYEQYF. The CDR3 DNA is TGCAGCGTTGCGAGGGATGTTGGCTACGAGCAGTACTTC.